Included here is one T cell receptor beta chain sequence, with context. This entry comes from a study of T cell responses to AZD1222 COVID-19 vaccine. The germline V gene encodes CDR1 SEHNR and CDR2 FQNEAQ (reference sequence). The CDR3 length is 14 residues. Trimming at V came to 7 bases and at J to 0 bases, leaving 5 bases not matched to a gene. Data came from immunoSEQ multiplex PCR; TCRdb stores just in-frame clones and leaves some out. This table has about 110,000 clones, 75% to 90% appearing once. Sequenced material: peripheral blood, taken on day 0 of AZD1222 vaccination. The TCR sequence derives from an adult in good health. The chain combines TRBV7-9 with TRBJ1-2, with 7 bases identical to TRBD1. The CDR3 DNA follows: TGTGCCAGCATCGAGGACAGGACTAACTATGGCTACACCTTC. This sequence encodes CASIEDRTNYGYTF.